This T cell receptor beta chain was sequenced during a study of control samples from healthy donors and cancer patients. The germline CDR1 and CDR2 sequences are SGHTA and FQGNSA. Unmatched junction bases numbered 5, after V lost 0 bases and J lost 0 bases. The CDR3 spans 17 residues. Sequenced by immunoSEQ multiplex PCR; TCRdb stores in-frame clones only, minus some. The sample shows 110,000 or so clones, 75% to 90% of them seen only once. Sequenced material: blood. This clonotype originated in a woman between 50 and 59 years old in good health. V usage is TRBV7-2 and J usage is TRBJ2-3; TRBD2 aligns across 8 bases. CDR3 sequence: CASSLALSSGSTDTQYF. The CDR3 coding sequence is TGTGCCAGCAGCTTAGCCCTTTCTAGCGGGAGCACAGATACGCAGTATTTT.